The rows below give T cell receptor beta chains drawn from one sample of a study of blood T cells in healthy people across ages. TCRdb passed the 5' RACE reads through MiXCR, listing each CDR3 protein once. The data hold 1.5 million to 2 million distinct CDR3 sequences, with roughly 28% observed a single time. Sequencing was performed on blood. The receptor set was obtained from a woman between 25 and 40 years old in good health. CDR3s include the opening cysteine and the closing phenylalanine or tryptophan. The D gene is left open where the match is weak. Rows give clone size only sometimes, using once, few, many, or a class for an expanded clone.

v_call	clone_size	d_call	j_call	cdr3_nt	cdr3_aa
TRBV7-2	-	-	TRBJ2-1	TGTGCCAGCAGCATATTAGCGAGAAATGAGCAGTTCTTC	CASSILARNEQFF
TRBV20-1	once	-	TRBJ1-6	TGCAGTGCTGTCGGACAGTCGAGTCTCTCCCATAATTCACCCCTCCACTTT	CSAVGQSSLSHNSPLHF
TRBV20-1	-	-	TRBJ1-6	TGCAGTACTAAGACTCGGGACACTTCACCCCTCCACTTT	CSTKTRDTSPLHF
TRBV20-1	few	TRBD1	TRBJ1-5	TGCAGTGCTAGACCGCAAGAGGGGGCGAGCAATCAGCCCCAGCATTTT	CSARPQEGASNQPQHF
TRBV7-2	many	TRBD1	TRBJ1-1	TGTGCCAGCAGCGGGGGACAGTTTAACACTGAAGCTTTCTTT	CASSGGQFNTEAFF
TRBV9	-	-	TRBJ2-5	TGTACCAGCAGCGTAGGCGGAGGGATGGGAGAGACCCAGTACTTC	CTSSVGGGMGETQYF
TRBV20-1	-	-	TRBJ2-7	TGCAGTGCTCCTGATGAGGGCAATGAGCAGTACTTC	CSAPDEGNEQYF
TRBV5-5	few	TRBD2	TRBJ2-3	TGTGCCAGCAGCGATGCCCCCAGAGGGGCGGGGAGGGTAGATACGCAGTATTTT	CASSDAPRGAGRVDTQYF
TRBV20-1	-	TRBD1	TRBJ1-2	TGCAGTGCTAACACAGGGGCCGGCGGCTACACCTTC	CSANTGAGGYTF
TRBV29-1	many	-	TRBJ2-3	TGCAGCGTTGCCGCAGATACGCAGTATTTT	CSVAADTQYF
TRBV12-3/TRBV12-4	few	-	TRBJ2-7	TGTGCCAGCAGATCCATGGGCGGCCCCTACGAGCAGTACTTC	CASRSMGGPYEQYF
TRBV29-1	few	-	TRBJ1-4	TGCAGCGTTGACCCAGGGGATGAAAAACTGTTTTTT	CSVDPGDEKLFF
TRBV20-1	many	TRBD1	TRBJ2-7	TGCAGTGCTTCCCTGGGACAGCTATCGGACGAGCAGTACTTC	CSASLGQLSDEQYF
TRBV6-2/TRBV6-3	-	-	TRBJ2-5	TGTGCCAGCAGCCCCAGGGATTATGTGGGAGAGGCGAGAGAGCAGTACTTC	CASSPRDYVGEAREQYF
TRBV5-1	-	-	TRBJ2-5	TGCGCCAGCAGCTTGGCCGGTCAGGGGCGAGGGGAGACCCAGTACTTC	CASSLAGQGRGETQYF
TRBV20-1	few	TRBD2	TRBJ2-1	TGCAGTGTTTATGGGGCATCGCGGGAGCCCCCGAGGTTGAATGAGCAGTTCTTC	CSVYGASREPPRLNEQFF
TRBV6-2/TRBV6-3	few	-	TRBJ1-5	TGTGCCAGCAGCCCACCTCCAGACAGTAGCAATCAGCCCCAGCATTTT	CASSPPPDSSNQPQHF
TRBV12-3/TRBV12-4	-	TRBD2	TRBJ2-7	TGTGCCAGCAGTTCCAGCGGGGGCCACTCCTACGAGCAGTACTTC	CASSSSGGHSYEQYF
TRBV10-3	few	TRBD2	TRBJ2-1	TGTGCCATCAGTGCGGGACTAGCCCATGAGCAGTTCTTC	CAISAGLAHEQFF
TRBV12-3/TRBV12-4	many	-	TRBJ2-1	TGTGCCAGCAAAGCGGACGAGGGTGAGCAGTTCTTC	CASKADEGEQFF
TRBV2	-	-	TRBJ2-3	TGTGCCAGCAGTTCATACAGGGAAAGCACAGATACGCAGTATTTT	CASSSYRESTDTQYF
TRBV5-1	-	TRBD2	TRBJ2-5	TGCGCCAGCAGCGTAGCGGGGCCGCAAGAGACCCTGTACTTC	CASSVAGPQETLYF
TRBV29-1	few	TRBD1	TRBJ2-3	TGCAGCGGTGCCGGGACAGGGAACACAGATACGCAGTATTTT	CSGAGTGNTDTQYF
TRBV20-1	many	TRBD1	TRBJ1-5	TGCAGTGCTACCCCACGACAGGGGGCCAATCAGCCCCAGCATTTT	CSATPRQGANQPQHF
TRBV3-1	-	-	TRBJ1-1	TGTGCCAGCAGCTGGGGAGGGGGGGGAGCTGAAGCTTTCTTT	CASSWGGGGAEAFF
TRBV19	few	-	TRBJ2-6	TGTGCCAGTAGTGATCCATTAGAATACGGGTCTGGGGCCAACGTCCTGACTTTC	CASSDPLEYGSGANVLTF
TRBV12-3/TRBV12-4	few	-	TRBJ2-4	TGTGCCAGCACCTCCGGAAGGACACTAGCCAAAAACATTCAGTACTTC	CASTSGRTLAKNIQYF
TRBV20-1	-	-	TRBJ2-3	TGCAGTGCTAAGTTTTGGACACTGAGCACAGATACGCAGTATTTT	CSAKFWTLSTDTQYF
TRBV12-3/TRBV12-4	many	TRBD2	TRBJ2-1	TGTGCCAGCAGGACAACTAGCGGGGGCTACAATGAGCAGTTCTTC	CASRTTSGGYNEQFF
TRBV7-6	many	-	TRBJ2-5	TGTGCCAGCAGCTTATACTCAGAGACCCAGTACTTC	CASSLYSETQYF
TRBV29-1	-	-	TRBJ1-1	TGCAGCGTCAGACGGACCGAAGCTTTCTTT	CSVRRTEAFF
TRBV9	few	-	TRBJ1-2	TGTGCCAGCAAGCCCTTCGGCAGCTATGGCTACACCTTC	CASKPFGSYGYTF
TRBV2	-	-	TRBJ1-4	TGTGCCAGCAGTGAGGATAGCGGGACTAATGAAAAACTGTTTTTT	CASSEDSGTNEKLFF
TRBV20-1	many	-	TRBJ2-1	TGCAGTGCGGAAGGCGGGGGCCCATACAATGAGCAGTTCTTC	CSAEGGGPYNEQFF
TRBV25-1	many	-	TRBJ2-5	TGTGCCAGCAGTGAATATCACGAGTTACAAGAGACCCAGTACTTC	CASSEYHELQETQYF
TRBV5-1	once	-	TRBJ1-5	TGCGCCAGCAGTTCCCGAGACAGAGTTAATCAGCCCCAGCATTTT	CASSSRDRVNQPQHF
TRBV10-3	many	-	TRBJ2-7	TGTGCCATCAGTGCAGGCGGGGACGAGCAGTACTTC	CAISAGGDEQYF
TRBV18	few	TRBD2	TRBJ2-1	TGTGCCAGCTCACCAGCGGGAGGGCAGTCTGAGCAGTTCTTC	CASSPAGGQSEQFF
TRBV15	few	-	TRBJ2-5	TGTGCCACCAGCAGAGCTGGGTTGCAGGGAGTAAAGACCCAGTACTTC	CATSRAGLQGVKTQYF
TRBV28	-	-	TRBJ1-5	TGTGCCAGCAGTTTTTTCGCAGGGGATCTCACTCAGCCCCAGCATTTT	CASSFFAGDLTQPQHF
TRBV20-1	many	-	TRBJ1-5	TGCAGTGCTAGAGATGCGAACCAGCCCCAGCATTTT	CSARDANQPQHF
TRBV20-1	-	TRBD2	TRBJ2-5	TGCAGTGCTAGAGCCCCCTCTAGCGGTGGGGAGGCCCAGTACTTC	CSARAPSSGGEAQYF